The 30 T cell receptor beta chains given below trace back to one sample, sequenced in a study of CD4+ T cells in melanoma. This table comes from immunoSEQ multiplex PCR, and its TCRdb copy is limited to in-frame clones, with some not included. This sample carries 90,000 to 130,000 clones, 92% of them seen once, and the ten largest clones take less than 4%. The sample was peripheral blood. Receptors originate from a human donor with melanoma.

This chain uses TRBV5-1 with TRBJ2-5, with 9 bases matching TRBD2. The J call may not be correct, given that the DNA end is closer to TRBJ2-7. Germline loops: CDR1 SGHRS, CDR2 YFSETQ. The CDR3 is made up of 14 amino acids. The CDR3: CASSLISSGNEQYF. CDR3 bases: TGCGCCAGCAGCTTGATTTCTAGCGGGAACGAGCAGTACTTC.

This clone has only a few counts. The sample has other DNA sequences that encode this CDR3 too. The V gene is TRBV27, the J gene TRBJ2-2; D could derive from TRBD1 or TRBD2 (6 bases each). Trimming cost V 2 bases and J 7 bases, with 8 bases left between them. Germline CDR1 and CDR2: MNHEY and SMNVEV (reference sequence). The CDR3 covers 13 residues. DNA for the CDR3: TGTGCCAGCAGTTTAGGGGGGCTCGGGGAGCTGTTTTTT. Its protein product is CASSLGGLGELFF.

The gene calls are TRBV18 and TRBJ2-1; maybe TRBD2 (5 bases). Germline CDR1 is KGHSH and CDR2 is LQKENI. This CDR3 is built from 16 residues. Trimming shortened V by 4 bases and J by 0 bases, and 13 bases separated the two germline ends. The CDR3 bases are TGTGCCAGCTCACAACTGACTACGATCTCCTACAATGAGCAGTTCTTC. This gives the protein CASSQLTTISYNEQFF.

The rearrangement links TRBV11-2 to TRBJ2-7; 7 nucleotides line up with TRBD2. Germline CDR1 reads SGHAT; CDR2 reads FQNNGV. The CDR3 loop spans 14 amino acids. V shed 3 bases, J shed 3 bases, and the junction held 5 bases outside the gene matches. Written as DNA, the CDR3 is TGTGCCAGCAGCTTCGGCGGGAGCCTCTACGAGCAGTACTTC. Translation: CASSFGGSLYEQYF.

The chain couples TRBV5-1 to TRBJ2-5; no clear D gene. Between the trimmed V and J ends, which lost 0 bases and 0 bases, there was a span of 6 bases. This CDR3 comprises 14 residues. CDR1 is SGHRS, CDR2 YFSETQ, per germline. CDR3 in amino acids: CASSLVANQETQYF. The CDR3 coding sequence is TGCGCCAGCAGCTTGGTGGCTAACCAAGAGACCCAGTACTTC. The complete variable domain, with remaining parts taken from reference TRBV5-1 and TRBJ2-5, reads KAGVTQTPRYLIKTRGQQVTLSCSPISGHRSVSWYQQTPGQGLQFLFEYFSETQRNKGNFPGRFSGRQFSNSRSEMNVSTLELGDSALYLCASSLVANQETQYFGPGTRLLVL.

In DNA form, the CDR3 reads TGTGCCAGCAGTTTCCGGAGAAACTATGGCTACACCTTC. Its translation is CASSFRRNYGYTF. The J gene is TRBJ1-2, the V gene TRBV6-1; D is unclear. V was clipped by 5 bases and J by 2 bases, with 9 bases between them. Germline V gene data show CDR1 as MNHNS and CDR2 as SASEGT. The CDR3 sequence is 13 residues long.

This chain connects TRBV5-1 to TRBJ2-1, with 11 nucleotides matching TRBD2. Germline loops: CDR1 SGHRS, CDR2 YFSETQ. V lost 4 bases, J lost 6 bases, and 6 bases stayed unmatched. The CDR3 sequence is 15 residues long. CDR3 nucleotide sequence: TGCGCCAGCAGCCCCCCCGGGACTAGCGGCAATGAGCAGTTCTTC. It is translated as CASSPPGTSGNEQFF.

As regards this clone: Without the conserved terminal phenylalanine or tryptophan, this CDR3 likely stems from a read error. It is unclear where the CDR3 begins or ends on the DNA, so no DNA is shown, and the CDR3 is as TCRdb lists it. This chain uses TRBV21-1 with TRBJ2-3; TRBD2, the table's D call, was not compared with the DNA. TRBV21-1 is noted as a pseudogene. The CDR3 is 13 amino acids in total, end residues counted. The chain's CDR3 is CASSKGSRTSGGD.

The count of this clone is one. V gene TRBV12-5 combines with J gene TRBJ2-5; tentative D call: TRBD2 (5 bases). Per germline, CDR1 LGHNT and CDR2 FRNRAP. The CDR3 runs 13 residues. Trimming took off 3 bases at V and 3 bases at J, with 8 bases between the two ends. CDR3 protein: CASGFGAEETQYF. CDR3 DNA: TGTGCTAGTGGTTTCGGAGCGGAAGAGACCCAGTACTTC.

This clone was seen a handful of times. V usage is TRBV7-8 and J usage is TRBJ2-7, with 7 bases aligning to TRBD2. The CDR3 is made up of 15 amino acids. Germline values: CDR1 SGHVS, CDR2 FQNEAQ. With 5 bases clipped from V and 6 bases from J, the junction kept 13 bases outside the gene matches. CDR3 region: CASSDTLAGLGEQYF. CDR3 in DNA: TGTGCCAGCAGCGACACTCTTGCAGGACTAGGCGAGCAGTACTTC.

V is TRBV28 and J is TRBJ2-3; 11 bases align to TRBD2. J lost 2 bases, V lost 6 bases, and 7 bases had no gene match. Germline values: CDR1 MDHEN, CDR2 SYDVKM. This CDR3 comprises 16 residues. In nucleotides, the CDR3 is TGTGCCAGCAGGAGGACTAGCGGGTCGACCACAGATACGCAGTATTTT. This gives the protein CASRRTSGSTTDTQYF.

This sequence joins TRBV27 and TRBJ2-5; the match to TRBD2 covers 7 bases. Germline V lookup: CDR1 MNHEY, CDR2 SMNVEV (reference sequence). V shed 3 bases, J shed 4 bases, and the junction held 2 bases outside the gene matches. The length of the CDR3 is 13 residues. CDR3 amino acids: CASSFGGRETQYF. CDR3 coding DNA: TGTGCCAGCAGTTTTGGCGGGAGAGAGACCCAGTACTTC.

V gene TRBV19 combines with J gene TRBJ2-3; no clear D gene. Trimming cost V 0 bases and J 4 bases, with 11 bases left between them. CDR3 length: 15 residues. Germline loops: CDR1 LNHDA, CDR2 SQIVND (reference sequence). The CDR3 is CASSIDPLLADTQYF. The CDR3 DNA sequence: TGTGCCAGTAGTATAGATCCCCTCCTAGCAGATACGCAGTATTTT.

The V and J genes are TRBV15 and TRBJ2-7; no clear D. Germline V CDR1 and CDR2: LNHNV, YYDKDF (reference sequence). Trimming left V 4 bases short and J 5 bases short, with 15 bases between. This CDR3 is built from 14 residues. CDR3 in DNA: TGTGCCACCAGCATTTCTTTGGTCAACGACGAGCAGTACTTC. It codes for CATSISLVNDEQYF.

The table lists this clone with a few counts. This same CDR3 is encoded by further DNA sequences in the sample. The chain is built from TRBV19 and TRBJ2-7; D is unresolved. V dropped 5 bases and J dropped 3 bases, with 8 bases sitting between them. CDR3 length: 12 residues. The V gene's germline CDR1 is LNHDA and CDR2 SQIVND (reference sequence). This chain's CDR3 is CASSSGSYEQYF. CDR3 nucleotides: TGTGCCAGTAGTTCCGGAAGCTACGAGCAGTACTTC.

The V gene is TRBV19, the J gene TRBJ2-1, with TRBD2 as a possible D gene (6 bases). This CDR3 spans 15 amino acids. V was trimmed by 5 bases and J by 9 bases, leaving 20 bases between them. The V gene's germline CDR1 is LNHDA and CDR2 SQIVND (reference sequence). The DNA for the CDR3 is TGTGCCAGTAGTGAGAGAGTCGGGAGCAGGATTGAGCAGTTCTTC. Amino acid sequence: CASSERVGSRIEQFF.

The chain links TRBV10-3 to TRBJ2-3; 7 positions match TRBD1. The germline V gene encodes CDR1 ENHRY and CDR2 SYGVKD. This CDR3 comprises 15 residues. J gave up 1 base and V 6 bases, and 7 bases lay outside the gene matches. CDR3: CAIRPGDRGTDTQYF. The CDR3 nucleotides are TGTGCCATCAGGCCCGGTGACAGGGGCACAGATACGCAGTATTTT.

This chain uses TRBV28 with TRBJ2-2, with 9 positions matching TRBD1. This CDR3 has 14 amino acids. Per germline, CDR1 MDHEN and CDR2 SYDVKM. The CDR3 region has the DNA TGTGGCACCCGGACAGGGGCCTTCACCGGGGAGCTGTTTTTT. Its protein product is CGTRTGAFTGELFF.

Only a few counts were recorded for this clone. CDR3 coding DNA: TGTGCCAGCAGCGTAGGGGACACGACCTACACCTTC. The encoded protein is CASSVGDTTYTF. The V gene is TRBV9, the J gene TRBJ1-2; D perhaps matches TRBD1 (6 bases). CDR1 and CDR2 (germline): SGDLS, YYNGEE. Between the trimmed V and J ends, which lost 0 bases and 10 bases, there was a span of 10 bases. The CDR3 runs to 12 residues.

This clone was counted a single time. The J gene is TRBJ2-7, the V gene TRBV14; D is undetermined. Per the germline V gene, CDR1 is SGHDN and CDR2 is FVKESK. This CDR3 comprises 16 residues. Trimming shortened V by 0 bases and J by 0 bases, and 12 bases separated the two germline ends. The CDR3 DNA is TGTGCCAGCAGCCAAGATCCTAGGCGCAGCTCCTACGAGCAGTACTTC. Translation: CASSQDPRRSSYEQYF.

J is TRBJ2-1 and V is TRBV5-1; 10 nucleotides line up with TRBD2. The CDR3 is 18 amino acids. Germline V CDR1 and CDR2: SGHRS, YFSETQ. V was clipped by 6 bases and J by 8 bases; unmatched bases: 20. The CDR3 protein is CASTGYGLADPSQDEQFF. Here the CDR3 DNA reads TGCGCCAGCACCGGATACGGACTAGCGGACCCATCCCAGGATGAGCAGTTCTTC.

The chain recombines TRBV7-8 with TRBJ1-1; 12 bases line up with TRBD1. Germline V lookup: CDR1 SGHVS, CDR2 FQNEAQ. Unmatched junction bases numbered 1, after V lost 0 bases and J lost 8 bases. This CDR3 has 14 amino acids. The CDR3 coding sequence is TGTGCCAGCAGCTTAGCCGGGACAGGGGGCGAAGCTTTCTTT. Its protein is CASSLAGTGGEAFF.

The chain has TRBV5-1 and TRBJ2-7, with 13 bases identical to TRBD2. Germline V gives CDR1 SGHRS, CDR2 YFSETQ. V was clipped by 4 bases and J by 1 base; unmatched bases: 5. CDR3 length: 16 residues. The CDR3 reads CASSPGGLAGSYEQYF. The CDR3 DNA sequence: TGCGCCAGCAGCCCGGGGGGACTAGCGGGATCCTACGAGCAGTACTTC.

CDR3 loop: CASSFLEDYGYTF. As DNA, the CDR3 is TGTGCCAGCAGCTTCCTGGAGGACTATGGCTACACCTTC. J is TRBJ1-2 and V is TRBV7-2; D gene uncertain. Germline-derived CDR1 and CDR2 are SGHTA and FQGNSA. Trimming shortened V by 3 bases and J by 3 bases, and 8 bases separated the two germline ends. The CDR3 sequence is 13 residues long.

The chain links TRBV7-3 to TRBJ2-3, with 8 bases fitting TRBD2. This CDR3 comprises 13 residues. V shed 4 bases and J 8 bases; nucleotides not matched to a gene: 5. Germline V lookup: CDR1 SGHTA, CDR2 FQGTGA. CDR3 protein: CASSSGGDRTQYF. The CDR3 nucleotides are TGTGCCAGCAGCTCCGGGGGGGATCGTACGCAGTATTTT.

The rearrangement uses TRBV5-1 and TRBJ2-3; TRBD2 might be the D (5 bases). The CDR3 length is 13 residues. Germline lookup yields CDR1 SGHRS and CDR2 YFSETQ. V was pared by 4 bases and J by 6 bases, with 12 bases between. The CDR3 is CASSENTRDTQYF. The CDR3, as DNA: TGCGCCAGCAGCGAGAACACTAGGGATACGCAGTATTTT.

The chain recombines TRBV11-3 with TRBJ1-1; D remains unclear. This CDR3 comprises 11 residues. The germline V gene encodes CDR1 SGHNT and CDR2 YENEEA. Trimming pared 5 bases from V and 11 bases from J, leaving 12 bases between. CDR3 region: CASSDLDWAFF. The CDR3 nucleotides are TGTGCCAGCAGCGACTTGGATTGGGCTTTCTTT.

V is TRBV7-2 and J is TRBJ2-7, with 9 bases aligning to TRBD2. With 8 bases clipped from V and 4 bases from J, the junction kept 9 bases outside the gene matches. This CDR3 spans 14 amino acids. Germline V gene lookup returns CDR1 SGHTA and CDR2 FQGNSA. CDR3 loop: CASSRTAGGYEQYF. Written as DNA, the CDR3 is TGTGCCAGCTCCCGGACAGCGGGGGGTTACGAGCAGTACTTC.

The chain employs TRBV6-6 and TRBJ1-4; 9 bases line up with TRBD1. Germline CDR1 MNHNY, CDR2 SVGAGI (reference sequence). This CDR3 is built from 15 residues. Germline trimming cut 5 bases from V and 4 bases from J; bases unmatched to any gene: 5. CDR3 sequence (DNA): TGTGCCAGCAGTCGTCCGGGACAGGGTAATGAAAAACTGTTTTTT. It encodes CASSRPGQGNEKLFF.

The chain couples TRBV6-6 to TRBJ1-4; D not resolved. CDR1 and CDR2 from the germline V gene are MNHNY and SVGAGI (reference sequence). With 2 bases removed from V and 8 bases from J, the gap between germline ends came to 6 bases. CDR3 length: 12 amino acids. DNA of the CDR3: TGTGCCAGCAGTTACAATATAGAAAAACTGTTTTTT. Translation: CASSYNIEKLFF.